The 9 T cell receptor beta chains in this list originate from one sample, sequenced in a study of blood T cell repertoires in COVID-19. TCRdb's table, derived via immunoSEQ multiplex PCR, lists solely in-frame clones and lacks some. The top ten clones hold approximately 44% of a sample with approximately 80,000 clones, about 86% of them seen once. The sequencing input was peripheral blood. The receptors were gathered from a man aged 80 or over with acute or convalescent COVID-19.

The J gene is TRBJ2-1, the V gene TRBV18, with 8 bases that match TRBD2. In germline, CDR1 is KGHSH, CDR2 LQKENI. The trim removed 0 bases at V and 8 bases at J, leaving 6 bases unmatched. This CDR3 contains 15 residues. The CDR3 sequence is CASSPPSGSRHEQFF. For the CDR3, the DNA is TGTGCCAGCTCACCACCGAGCGGGAGTAGGCATGAGCAGTTCTTC.

The chain is built from TRBV28 and TRBJ1-5; D gene unclear. CDR1 and CDR2 (germline): MDHEN, SYDVKM. Trimming cost V 1 base and J 0 bases, with 16 bases left between them. The CDR3 is 18 amino acids. The CDR3 region has the DNA TGTGCCAGCAGTTTATATGGCCGGGGTTTATATAGCAATCAGCCCCAGCATTTT. It encodes CASSLYGRGLYSNQPQHF. Variable domain in full (rest from reference TRBV28 and TRBJ1-5): DVKVTQSSRYLVKRTGEKVFLECVQDMDHENMFWYRQDPGLGLRLIYFSYDVKMKEKGDIPEGYSVSREKKERFSLILESASTNQTSMYLCASSLYGRGLYSNQPQHFGDGTRLSIL.

This chain uses TRBV6-5 with TRBJ1-6; unclear D gene. The V gene lost 1 base and the J gene lost 0 bases, with 7 bases spanning the gap. Germline V gene data show CDR1 as MNHEY and CDR2 as SVGAGI. The CDR3 length is 16 residues. The CDR3 region has the DNA TGTGCCAGCAGTTACTTGGGGAGCTCCTATAATTCACCCCTCCACTTT. Translating gives CASSYLGSSYNSPLHF.

The chain employs TRBV25-1 and TRBJ1-4; perhaps TRBD1 as D (6 bases). Germline-derived CDR1 and CDR2 are MGHDK and SYGVNS. V dropped 6 bases and J dropped 4 bases, with 18 bases sitting between them. The CDR3 loop spans 16 amino acids. The CDR3 DNA is TGTGCCAGCAGAGCCACCCACCACAGGGATAATGAAAAACTGTTTTTT. It translates to CASRATHHRDNEKLFF. The variable domain in full, completed from reference TRBV25-1 and TRBJ1-4, reads EADIYQTPRYLVIGTGKKITLECSQTMGHDKMYWYQQDPGMELHLIHYSYGVNSTEKGDLSSESTVSRIRTEHFPLTLESARPSHTSQYLCASRATHHRDNEKLFFGSGTQLSVL.

The chain employs TRBV5-4 and TRBJ2-5; D may be TRBD2 (6 bases). V was trimmed by 2 bases and J by 2 bases, leaving 10 bases between them. The CDR3 runs to 14 residues. Per germline, CDR1 SGHNT and CDR2 YYREEE (reference sequence). The CDR3 DNA follows: TGTGCCAGCAGCTTTCGTCTAGCGCAAGAGACCCAGTACTTC. Its translation: CASSFRLAQETQYF.

The rearrangement joins TRBV3-1 (or the pseudogene TRBV3-2) to TRBJ2-1; 7 bases are a match to TRBD2. This CDR3 spans 15 amino acids. The germline V gene encodes CDR1 LGHDT and CDR2 YNNKEL (reference sequence). The ends lost 1 base at V and 3 bases at J; junction bases unmatched: 3. The CDR3 region is CASSQAGGSYNEQFF. The CDR3 DNA reads TGTGCCAGCAGCCAAGCGGGCGGGAGCTACAATGAGCAGTTCTTC.

The chain recombines TRBV7-3 with TRBJ2-1; TRBD1 matches 10 bases. Trimming removed 4 bases from V and 5 bases from J; junction bases left unmatched: 5. CDR3 length equals 15 residues. Germline CDR1 and CDR2: SGHTA and FQGTGA. CDR3 DNA: TGTGCCAGCAGCTCCCCGGGACAGGGGAACAATGAGCAGTTCTTC. Its translation: CASSSPGQGNNEQFF.

For this clone: One end of the junction varies from germline; a read error may be responsible. J is TRBJ2-5 and V is TRBV18; the D gene is possibly TRBD2 (7 bases). Germline CDR1 KGHSH, CDR2 LQKENI. CDR3 size: 14 residues. CDR3 residues: CASSPAGAREAQYF. The CDR3 DNA sequence: TGTGCCAGCTCACCCGCGGGGGCAAGAGAGGCCCAGTACTTC.

This clone was recorded at least ten times. V is TRBV18 and J is TRBJ1-3, with D unclear. The V end lost 0 bases, the J end lost 2 bases, and 11 bases lay between the germline ends. Looked up from germline, CDR1 is KGHSH and CDR2 is LQKENI. The CDR3 consists of 16 residues. Written as DNA, the CDR3 is TGTGCCAGCTCACCACCGAGGGCTTCTACTGGAAACACCATATATTTT. Translating it yields CASSPPRASTGNTIYF.